The clone carrying this T cell receptor (beta chain) was picked up a small number of times. Its specificity is not known. The data are from a study of beta chain features in type 1 diabetes. Study-wide background: Sorted cell examination encompassed 100 million to 110 million cells across all samples.

This CDR3 is built from 13 residues. CDR1 and CDR2 (germline): GTSNPN, SVGIG (reference sequence). V lost 4 bases and J 2 bases, leaving 11 bases between the germline ends. Of the isolated RNA, all was reverse transcribed, and so the sequenced material was expressed TCRB transcripts. Measured with immunoSEQ multiplex PCR; TCRdb has only the in-frame clones, and not every one. The table shows under 200,000 clones, with just over 9% occurring only once. General study findings and limits: Individuals with type 1 diabetes displayed fewer insertions and more deletions at VDJ junctions. Shorter templates might be favored by PCR, equally in patients and controls. For Type 1 diabetes patients, all four CD4+ subsets carried TCRB CDR3s that were moderately but significantly shorter.

Sequences were obtained from central memory CD4+ T cells from blood. The sequence was collected from a woman aged 18-29 years in good health. The chain links TRBV30 to TRBJ1-2, with D maybe TRBD1 (5 bases). CDR3 coding DNA: TGTGCCTGGACGTCGGAGGGGAACTATGGCTACACCTTC. Translation gives CAWTSEGNYGYTF.